This TCR beta chain was obtained from a study of blood T cell repertoires in COVID-19. Overall study: The analysed material was cDNA or gDNA that came from T cells, B-cell-depleted T cells, or PBMCs.

TCRdb's copy holds only in-frame clones and misses some; the assay was immunoSEQ multiplex PCR. The sample contains about 280,000 clones, approximately 91% of which appear only once. With V trimmed by 1 base and J by 2 bases, 8 bases remained unmatched. The CDR3 sequence is 15 residues long. Germline V lookup: CDR1 SQVTM, CDR2 ANQGSEA. The specimen was peripheral blood. The clonotype comes from a man younger than 35 with active or convalescent COVID-19. The rearrangement links TRBV29-1 to TRBJ2-7, with 7 bases fitting TRBD1. The CDR3 is CSVEGAQGTTYEQYF. The CDR3 nucleotides read TGCAGCGTTGAAGGCGCACAGGGGACCACCTACGAGCAGTACTTC.